Below are 26 T cell receptor beta chains sequenced from a single sample in a study of CD8 T cells in Susac syndrome. Random hexamers were used to reverse transcribe an amount of about 0.5 to 1 ug RNA. Via MiXCR, TCRdb re-called the immunoSEQ multiplex PCR reads, giving one row per CDR3 protein. This table has about 190,000 distinct CDR3 sequences, approximately 93% appearing once. The sequencing input was CD4+ T cells from PBMCs. The receptor set was obtained from a human donor in good health.

The rearrangement uses TRBV7-9 and TRBJ2-7; perhaps TRBD1 as D (6 bases). CDR3 length equals 14 residues. V lost 3 bases, J lost 2 bases, and 11 bases lay in between. Germline V CDR1 and CDR2: SEHNR, FQNEAQ (reference sequence). In DNA, the CDR3 is TGTGCCAGCAGCTTCGGGACACCACCCTACGAGCAGTACTTC. It encodes CASSFGTPPYEQYF.

The rearrangement uses TRBV29-1 and TRBJ2-2, with 8 bases that match TRBD1. Germline trimming cut 4 bases from V and 1 base from J; bases unmatched to any gene: 8. This CDR3 has 16 amino acids. From germline, CDR1 is SQVTM and CDR2 ANQGSEA. The CDR3 spells CSVGGPTGVNTGELFF. The CDR3, as DNA: TGCAGCGTTGGAGGACCGACAGGGGTGAACACCGGGGAGCTGTTTTTT.

This clonotype was detected only once. The V gene is TRBV18, the J gene TRBJ2-3; D remains unclear. V lost 3 bases and J lost 2, with 9 bases in between. The CDR3 sequence is 14 residues long. The V gene's germline CDR1 is KGHSH and CDR2 LQKENI. In nucleotides, the CDR3 is TGTGCCAGCTCACCCCCAGGACCCACAGATACGCAGTATTTT. This codes for CASSPPGPTDTQYF. The complete variable domain, with remaining parts taken from reference TRBV18 and TRBJ2-3, reads NAGVMQNPRHLVRRRGQEARLRCSPMKGHSHVYWYRQLPEEGLKFMVYLQKENIIDESGMPKERFSAEFPKEGPSILRIQQVVRGDSAAYFCASSPPGPTDTQYFGPGTRLTVL.

This clonotype was seen just once. The chain has TRBV29-1 and TRBJ2-1; D is unresolved. This CDR3 contains 11 residues. Trimming took off 4 bases at V and 6 bases at J, with 7 bases between the two ends. Germline V CDR1 and CDR2: SQVTM, ANQGSEA. CDR3 in amino acids: CSVVPGNEQFF. The CDR3 DNA sequence: TGCAGCGTTGTACCCGGCAATGAGCAGTTCTTC.

The chain recombines TRBV4-2 with TRBJ2-5, with TRBD2 as a possible D gene (6 bases). Germline values: CDR1 LGHNA, CDR2 YNFKEQ. CDR3 length: 14 amino acids. V was trimmed by 0 bases and J by 5 bases, leaving 10 bases between them. Here the CDR3 DNA reads TGTGCCAGCAGCCAAGATAGCGGCCGGGAGACCCAGTACTTC. It yields the protein CASSQDSGRETQYF.

This clonotype was seen only a few times. The CDR3 spells CASSPLGQYEQYV. CDR3 coding DNA: TGTGCCAGCTCACCGCTGGGACAATACGAGCAGTACGTC. The V and J genes are TRBV18 and TRBJ2-7, with D tentatively TRBD1 (6 bases). This CDR3 has 13 amino acids. Germline CDR1 KGHSH, CDR2 LQKENI. V was cut by 3 bases and J by 4 bases, with 10 bases left in between.

The rearrangement joins TRBV27 to TRBJ1-5, with 7 bases identical to TRBD1. V lost 8 bases, J lost 2 bases, and 6 bases stayed unmatched. CDR1 is MNHEY and CDR2 is SMNVEV in the germline V gene (reference sequence). CDR3 size: 14 residues. Written as DNA, the CDR3 is TGTGCCAGCCATCGACAGGGTGGCAATCAGCCCCAGCATTTT. This sequence encodes CASHRQGGNQPQHF.

The chain has TRBV20-1 and TRBJ2-7; TRBD1 matches at 10 bases. Germline V lookup: CDR1 DFQATT, CDR2 SNEGSKA (reference sequence). This CDR3 is built from 13 residues. J was trimmed by 4 bases and V by 1 base; bases with no gene match: 1. DNA of the CDR3: TGCAGTGCTAGAGGGACAGGGGGTTACGAGCAGTACTTC. Its protein is CSARGTGGYEQYF.

V usage is TRBV7-2 and J usage is TRBJ2-3; D is ambiguous. The CDR3 is 15 residues long. The germline V and J ends were trimmed by 8 bases and 0 bases, with 15 bases remaining between them. Germline V gene lookup returns CDR1 SGHTA and CDR2 FQGNSA. The CDR3 DNA reads TGTGCCAGCTTGAATCGCGGATTCAGCACAGATACGCAGTATTTT. Residues: CASLNRGFSTDTQYF. Looking up the rest from reference TRBV7-2 and TRBJ2-3 gives the full variable domain: GAGVSQSPSNKVTEKGKDVELRCDPISGHTALYWYRQSLGQGLEFLIYFQGNSAPDKSGLPSDRFSAERTGGSVSTLTIQRTQQEDSAVYLCASLNRGFSTDTQYFGPGTRLTVL.

The chain recombines TRBV6-6 with TRBJ1-1; tentatively, D is TRBD1 (5 bases). Per the germline V gene, CDR1 is MNHNY and CDR2 is SVGAGI (reference sequence). The germline V and J ends were trimmed by 6 bases and 3 bases, with 11 bases remaining between them. The CDR3 is 13 amino acids. Written as DNA, the CDR3 is TGTGCCAGCAGCACGAGGGACCACACTGAAGCTTTCTTT. Amino acids: CASSTRDHTEAFF.

V gene TRBV3-1 combines with J gene TRBJ2-3; D gene uncertain. Germline CDR1 is LGHDT and CDR2 is YNNKEL (reference sequence). The ends were cut back, 0 bases at V and 11 bases at J, with 9 bases in the middle. This CDR3 is built from 12 residues. The CDR3, as DNA: TGTGCCAGCAGCCAAGATCAACGACAGCAGTATTTT. Protein: CASSQDQRQQYF.

V gene TRBV29-1 combines with J gene TRBJ1-4; D is unresolved. Germline V gene data show CDR1 as SQVTM and CDR2 as ANQGSEA. V gave up 7 bases and J gave up 0 bases, with 15 bases separating them. The CDR3 totals 15 residues. The CDR3, as DNA: TGCAGCGCCTCCAGAGGGATTTCAACTAATGAAAAACTGTTTTTT. Translated, it gives CSASRGISTNEKLFF. The full variable domain, rest sourced from reference TRBV29-1 and TRBJ1-4, is SAVISQKPSRDICQRGTSLTIQCQVDSQVTMMFWYRQQPGQSLTLIATANQGSEATYESGFVIDKFPISRPNLTFSTLTVSNMSPEDSSIYLCSASRGISTNEKLFFGSGTQLSVL.

This clonotype was seen a single time. The J gene is TRBJ1-2, the V gene TRBV20-1, with TRBD1 matching 8 bases. The J segment lost 7 bases and the V segment lost 3 bases, leaving 13 bases of the junction unmatched. This CDR3 comprises 15 residues. Germline assignment: CDR1 DFQATT and CDR2 SNEGSKA (reference sequence). As DNA, the CDR3 is TGCAGTGCTAGTCCTAGGACAGGGAGAGGGAGTGGCTACACCTTC. Translated, it gives CSASPRTGRGSGYTF.

V gene TRBV5-8 combines with J gene TRBJ2-2, with TRBD2 matching 9 bases. V trimming: 4 bases; J trimming: 6 bases; junction bases outside the gene matches: 7. Germline V lookup: CDR1 SGHTS, CDR2 YDEGEE. The CDR3 spans 15 residues. The chain's CDR3 is CASSLRGGAAGELFF. CDR3 DNA: TGTGCCAGCAGCCTTCGCGGGGGGGCCGCCGGGGAGCTGTTTTTT. Supplemented by reference TRBV5-8 and TRBJ2-2, the full variable domain reads EAGVTQSPTHLIKTRGQQATLRCSPISGHTSVYWYQQALGLGLQFLLWYDEGEERNRGNFPPRFSGRQFPNYSSELNVNALELEDSALYLCASSLRGGAAGELFFGEGSRLTVL.

The chain couples TRBV30 to TRBJ2-3, with 9 bases matching TRBD2. The CDR3 totals 14 residues. The ends lost 0 bases at V and 3 bases at J; junction bases unmatched: 1. In germline, CDR1 is GTSNPN, CDR2 SVGIG (reference sequence). This chain's CDR3 is CAWSVLAGTDTQYF. CDR3 sequence (DNA): TGTGCCTGGAGTGTTCTAGCGGGGACAGATACGCAGTATTTT.

CDR3 nucleotides: TGTGCCAGCAGTTCCCTGGGTGGGGGCGGCGGTGAAGCTTTCTTT. Translated: CASSSLGGGGGEAFF. The chain links TRBV12-3 or TRBV12-4 to TRBJ1-1, with D possibly TRBD1 on 6 matching bases. Deletions cut 4 bases from V and 7 bases from J, with 19 bases between. The CDR3 extends over 15 amino acids.

DNA for the CDR3: TGCAGCGCGACAGGACTAGGGATTCAAGAGACCCAGTACTTC. Encoded protein: CSATGLGIQETQYF. V is TRBV29-1 and J is TRBJ2-5; possibly TRBD2 for D (7 bases). The CDR3 extends over 14 amino acids. The germline V gene encodes CDR1 SQVTM and CDR2 ANQGSEA. Deletions cut 7 bases from V and 2 bases from J, with 17 bases between. Full variable domain (outside the CDR3, taken from reference TRBV29-1 and TRBJ2-5): SAVISQKPSRDICQRGTSLTIQCQVDSQVTMMFWYRQQPGQSLTLIATANQGSEATYESGFVIDKFPISRPNLTFSTLTVSNMSPEDSSIYLCSATGLGIQETQYFGPGTRLLVL.

The rearrangement uses TRBV28 and TRBJ1-1; maybe TRBD1 (6 bases). V lost 7 bases to trimming and J lost 4 bases, with 25 bases between them. The germline V gene encodes CDR1 MDHEN and CDR2 SYDVKM. The CDR3 runs to 17 residues. The CDR3 DNA reads TGTGCCAGCAATCTTCAGGGGCCAATGGTTTGGGGCACTGAAGCTTTCTTT. Translation gives CASNLQGPMVWGTEAFF. The full variable domain, with the rest looked up from reference TRBV28 and TRBJ1-1, is DVKVTQSSRYLVKRTGEKVFLECVQDMDHENMFWYRQDPGLGLRLIYFSYDVKMKEKGDIPEGYSVSREKKERFSLILESASTNQTSMYLCASNLQGPMVWGTEAFFGQGTRLTVV.

This sequence joins TRBV5-4 and TRBJ2-7; D tentatively fits TRBD1 or TRBD2 (5 bases each). The CDR3 contains 14 residues. In germline, CDR1 is SGHNT, CDR2 YYREEE (reference sequence). V lost 4 bases to trimming and J lost 4 bases, with 15 bases between them. The CDR3 region is CASSAGTSGYEQYF. The CDR3 DNA is TGTGCCAGCAGCGCCGGGACGTCGGGGTACGAGCAGTACTTC. Drawing the rest from reference TRBV5-4 and TRBJ2-7, the complete variable domain is ETGVTQSPTHLIKTRGQQVTLRCSSQSGHNTVSWYQQALGQGPQFIFQYYREEENGRGNFPPRFSGLQFPNYSSELNVNALELDDSALYLCASSAGTSGYEQYFGPGTRLTVT.

The chain carries TRBV6-4 and TRBJ1-1, with TRBD1 identical over 9 bases. The CDR3 has 13 residues. J was trimmed by 12 bases and V by 3 bases; bases with no gene match: 8. CDR1 and CDR2 from the germline V gene are MRHNA and SNTAGT. The CDR3 here is CASSEAPGQGTFF. The CDR3 region has the DNA TGTGCCAGCAGTGAAGCTCCGGGACAGGGAACTTTCTTT.

The J gene is TRBJ2-1, the V gene TRBV7-2; 9 bases are shared with TRBD2. Germline V gene sequence: CDR1 SGHTA, CDR2 FQGNSA. This CDR3 spans 18 amino acids. Losses at the gene ends were 2 bases for V and 7 bases for J; bases not matched to a gene: 15. The CDR3 region has the DNA TGTGCCAGCAGCTTAACATCATGGGGCGGGGGGGCCCGTAATGAGCAGTTCTTC. Translation gives CASSLTSWGGGARNEQFF. Full variable domain (rest looked up from reference TRBV7-2 and TRBJ2-1): GAGVSQSPSNKVTEKGKDVELRCDPISGHTALYWYRQSLGQGLEFLIYFQGNSAPDKSGLPSDRFSAERTGGSVSTLTIQRTQQEDSAVYLCASSLTSWGGGARNEQFFGPGTRLTVL.

This chain joins TRBV6-6 and TRBJ1-2; D not certain. The germline V gene has CDR1 MNHNY and CDR2 SVGAGI (reference sequence). V was clipped by 0 bases and J by 2 bases, with 7 bases between them. This CDR3 has 14 amino acids. CDR3 DNA: TGTGCCAGCAGTTACTCGCTGGGGAACTATGGCTACACCTTC. Translating gives CASSYSLGNYGYTF.

This clonotype was found a few times. V gene TRBV7-3 combines with J gene TRBJ2-2, with D uncertain. Germline-derived CDR1 and CDR2 are SGHTA and FQGTGA. V was trimmed by 1 base and J by 2 bases, leaving 2 bases between them. This CDR3 is 13 amino acids long. CDR3 DNA: TGTGCCAGCAGCTTAATCAACACCGGGGAGCTGTTTTTT. Protein product: CASSLINTGELFF.

This clonotype showed up just a few times. The chain links TRBV2 to TRBJ2-5; D not certain. CDR1 is SNHLY and CDR2 is FYNNEI in the germline V gene. V lost 8 bases and J 1 base, leaving 11 bases between the germline ends. This CDR3 has 13 residues. CDR3 in amino acids: CASRSIFQETQYF. CDR3 coding DNA: TGTGCCAGCCGGAGCATTTTCCAAGAGACCCAGTACTTC.

The rearrangement joins TRBV20-1 to TRBJ1-6; D is possibly TRBD1 (6 bases). Trimming removed 1 base from V and 5 bases from J, with 9 bases in between. Germline V CDR1 and CDR2: DFQATT, SNEGSKA (reference sequence). CDR3 length equals 14 residues. CDR3 in DNA: TGCAGTGCTAGAGTAGGGGACAATAATTCACCCCTCCACTTT. It translates to CSARVGDNNSPLHF.

The CDR3 nucleotides are TGCGCCAGCAGCTTGGGGACCGATAAGGCCAAAAACATTCAGTACTTC. This codes for CASSLGTDKAKNIQYF. V is TRBV5-1 and J is TRBJ2-4; D is undetermined. CDR3 length: 16 amino acids. Deletions cut 0 bases from V and 1 base from J, with 11 bases between. Germline-derived CDR1 and CDR2 are SGHRS and YFSETQ.